This is a list of T cell receptor beta chains from one sample in a study of identical twins. MiXCR, run by TCRdb on the 5' RACE reads, gives a single entry per CDR3 protein. The sample consists of 350,000 to 500,000 distinct CDR3 sequences, less than 20% of them appearing once. The sequenced sample consisted of naive T cells sorted from blood. The source is a man aged 50-60 years in good health. CDR3s include the opening cysteine and the closing phenylalanine or tryptophan. Fields, in order: D gene, J gene, clone size, V gene, CDR3 DNA, CDR3 protein. The D gene is left open where the match is weak. Not every row has a clone size; where given, it reads once, few, many or a size class.

D: .; J: TRBJ2-3; size: .; V: TRBV12-3/TRBV12-4; DNA: TGTGCCAGCAGTTTAGCGAGGGGGCGGGGAGGAACGCAGTATTTT; CDR3: CASSLARGRGGTQYF
D: .; J: TRBJ1-2; size: .; V: TRBV4-3; DNA: TGCGCCAGCAGCCAAATTTCGGGATATGGCTACACCTTC; CDR3: CASSQISGYGYTF
D: .; J: TRBJ2-6; size: many; V: TRBV5-1; DNA: TGCGCCAGCAGCTTGACGGCCCCCGGGGCCAACGTCCTGACTTTC; CDR3: CASSLTAPGANVLTF
D: .; J: TRBJ2-1; size: .; V: TRBV29-1; DNA: TGCAGCGAAGGGGCTTACAATGAGCAGTTCTTC; CDR3: CSEGAYNEQFF
D: .; J: TRBJ1-5; size: .; V: TRBV28; DNA: TGTGCCAGCAGTTTATTGGGCAGGGACGGCCAGCCCCAGCATTTT; CDR3: CASSLLGRDGQPQHF
D: .; J: TRBJ1-5; size: few; V: TRBV7-2; DNA: TGTGCCAGCAGCTTAGTTGGGGGGGGGAGCAATCAGCCCCAGCATTTT; CDR3: CASSLVGGGSNQPQHF
D: TRBD2; J: TRBJ2-5; size: many; V: TRBV20-1; DNA: TGCAGTGCTGGACCCTTGGCCGCGGGGGGTAGGGAGACCCAGTACTTC; CDR3: CSAGPLAAGGRETQYF
D: TRBD2; J: TRBJ2-1; size: .; V: TRBV12-3/TRBV12-4; DNA: TGTGCCAGCAGTCCTTGGTTTAGCGGGGGGCCTAATGAGCAGTTCTTC; CDR3: CASSPWFSGGPNEQFF
D: .; J: TRBJ2-7; size: few; V: TRBV5-5; DNA: TGTGCCAGCAGCTCGCCGGATGGTAGCCCGAACCCCTACGAGCAGTACTTC; CDR3: CASSSPDGSPNPYEQYF
D: TRBD2; J: TRBJ2-1; size: many; V: TRBV20-1; DNA: TGCAGTGCTAGAGTATTAGCGGGGGGGTCCTACAATGAGCAGTTCTTC; CDR3: CSARVLAGGSYNEQFF
D: TRBD2; J: TRBJ2-1; size: many; V: TRBV20-1; DNA: TGCAGTGCGAAGTGGACTAGCCTAATCCCGGGGGGGGCCGTCTCCTACAATGAGCAGTTCTTC; CDR3: CSAKWTSLIPGGAVSYNEQFF
D: .; J: TRBJ1-1; size: few; V: TRBV12-3/TRBV12-4; DNA: TGTGCCAGCAGTTTCCAAGTCGGCACTAACACTGAAGCTTTCTTT; CDR3: CASSFQVGTNTEAFF
D: .; J: TRBJ1-1; size: many; V: TRBV4-1; DNA: TGCGCCAGCAGCCAAGGGGGGGGACGGAGGACTGAAGCTTTCTTT; CDR3: CASSQGGGRRTEAFF
D: .; J: TRBJ2-2; size: many; V: TRBV10-2; DNA: TGCGCCAGCAAGCGTTGGGGAGTTACGAACACCGGGGAGCTGTTTTTT; CDR3: CASKRWGVTNTGELFF